This T cell receptor beta chain was found in a study of patients and donors after allogeneic stem cell transplantation. TCRdb re-derived calls from the RT-PCR reads in MiXCR, one entry per CDR3 protein. The data hold roughly 150,000 distinct CDR3 sequences, with about a quarter observed a single time. This clonotype appeared a few times. Germline V gene lookup returns CDR1 MNHEY and CDR2 SVGAGI. V lost 0 bases and J lost 8, with 5 bases in between. The CDR3 is 12 amino acids. V usage is TRBV6-5 and J usage is TRBJ2-1; D gene uncertain. What was sequenced was blood, either unsorted or a sorted T cell fraction (not recorded which). The clonotype originates from a human donor who was either an allogeneic HSCT recipient or a stem cell or donor lymphocyte infusion donor (not recorded which). It is not recorded whose cells these are; they may come from a transplant donor. In DNA form, the CDR3 reads TGTGCCAGCAGTTACTCGATCGATGAGCAGTTCTTC. Translated, it gives CASSYSIDEQFF.